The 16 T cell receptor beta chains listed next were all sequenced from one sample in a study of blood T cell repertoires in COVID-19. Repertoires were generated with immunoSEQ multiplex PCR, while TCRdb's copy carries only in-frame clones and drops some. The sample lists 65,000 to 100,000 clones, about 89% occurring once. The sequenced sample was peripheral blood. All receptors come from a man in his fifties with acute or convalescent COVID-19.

The CDR3, as DNA: TGTGCCAGCAGCTCACGGACTAGCGGGGGTCGATCCTACGAGCAGTACTTC. This translates into CASSSRTSGGRSYEQYF. This rearrangement joins TRBV3-1 (or the pseudogene TRBV3-2) to TRBJ2-7; 13 nucleotides line up with TRBD2. Germline V gene lookup returns CDR1 LGHDT and CDR2 YNNKEL (reference sequence). V was clipped by 5 bases and J by 1 base; unmatched bases: 8. The CDR3 is made up of 17 amino acids.

The CDR3 DNA reads TGTGCCAGCAGTTACGGCCTCACAGTTCACGGGGACTATGAACTGTTTTTT. Its translation: CASSYGLTVHGDYELFF. This chain uses TRBV6-2 or TRBV6-3 with TRBJ1-4; D is possibly TRBD1 (5 bases). The CDR3 is 17 residues long. Germline values: CDR1 MNHEY, CDR2 SVGEGT. Trimming took off 2 bases at V and 12 bases at J, with 25 bases between the two ends.

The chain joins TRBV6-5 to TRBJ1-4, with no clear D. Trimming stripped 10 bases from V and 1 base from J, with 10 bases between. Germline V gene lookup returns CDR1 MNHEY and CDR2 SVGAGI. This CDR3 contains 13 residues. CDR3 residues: CATSRGTNEKLFF. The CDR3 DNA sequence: TGTGCCACTTCACGGGGAACTAATGAAAAACTGTTTTTT.

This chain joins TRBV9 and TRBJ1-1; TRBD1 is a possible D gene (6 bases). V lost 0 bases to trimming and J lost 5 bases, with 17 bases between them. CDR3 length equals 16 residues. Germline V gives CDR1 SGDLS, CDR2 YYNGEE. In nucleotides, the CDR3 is TGTGCCAGCAGCGTAGGACCTCTAAGTGGACAGACTGAAGCTTTCTTT. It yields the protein CASSVGPLSGQTEAFF.

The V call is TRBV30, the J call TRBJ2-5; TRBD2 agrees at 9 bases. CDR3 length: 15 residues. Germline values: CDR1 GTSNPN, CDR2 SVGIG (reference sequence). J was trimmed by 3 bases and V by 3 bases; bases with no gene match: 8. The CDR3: CAWRGGLAGKETQYF. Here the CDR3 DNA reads TGTGCCTGGAGGGGGGGTCTAGCGGGAAAAGAGACCCAGTACTTC.

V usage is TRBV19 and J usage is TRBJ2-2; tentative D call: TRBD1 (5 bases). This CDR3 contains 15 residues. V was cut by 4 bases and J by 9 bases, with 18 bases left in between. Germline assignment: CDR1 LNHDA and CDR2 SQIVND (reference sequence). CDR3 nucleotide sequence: TGTGCCAGTAGTACCAGACAGCGTGGGTCGTGGGAGCTGTTTTTT. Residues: CASSTRQRGSWELFF.

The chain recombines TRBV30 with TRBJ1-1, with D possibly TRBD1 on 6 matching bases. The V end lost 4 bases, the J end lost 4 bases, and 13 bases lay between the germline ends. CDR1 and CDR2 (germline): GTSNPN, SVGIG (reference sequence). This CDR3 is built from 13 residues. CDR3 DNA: TGTGCCTGGAATAGACAGGAGACCACTGAAGCTTTCTTT. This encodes CAWNRQETTEAFF.

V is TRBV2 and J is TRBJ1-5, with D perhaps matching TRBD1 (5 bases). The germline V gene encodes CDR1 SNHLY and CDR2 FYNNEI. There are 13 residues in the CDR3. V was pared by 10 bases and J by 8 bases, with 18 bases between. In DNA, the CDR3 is TGTGCCACTACGGGGGGGTTGAATGAGCCCCAGCATTTT. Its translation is CATTGGLNEPQHF.

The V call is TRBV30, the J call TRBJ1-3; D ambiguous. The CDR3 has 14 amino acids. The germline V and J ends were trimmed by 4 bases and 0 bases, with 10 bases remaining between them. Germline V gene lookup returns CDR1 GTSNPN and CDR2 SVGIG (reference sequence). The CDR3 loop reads CAWTSTFSGNTIYF. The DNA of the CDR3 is TGTGCCTGGACAAGTACTTTCTCTGGAAACACCATATATTTT.

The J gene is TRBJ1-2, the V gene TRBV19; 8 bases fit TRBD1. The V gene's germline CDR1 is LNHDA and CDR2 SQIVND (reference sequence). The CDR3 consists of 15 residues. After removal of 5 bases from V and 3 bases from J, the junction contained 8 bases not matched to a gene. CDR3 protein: CASSQTGGWHYGYTF. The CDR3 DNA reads TGTGCCAGTAGTCAAACAGGGGGATGGCACTATGGCTACACCTTC.

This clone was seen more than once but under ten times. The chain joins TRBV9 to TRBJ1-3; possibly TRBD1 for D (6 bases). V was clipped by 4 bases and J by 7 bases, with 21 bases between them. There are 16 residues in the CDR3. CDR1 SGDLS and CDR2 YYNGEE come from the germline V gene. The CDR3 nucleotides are TGTGCCAGCAGCCCGAATCCAGGGGCAATAGCCAACACCATATATTTT. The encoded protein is CASSPNPGAIANTIYF.

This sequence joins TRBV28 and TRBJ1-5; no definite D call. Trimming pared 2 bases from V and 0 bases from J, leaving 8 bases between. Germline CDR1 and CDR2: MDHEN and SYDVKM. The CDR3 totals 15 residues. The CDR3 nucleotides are TGTGCCAGCAGTTTACCCCCGGGTAGCAATCAGCCCCAGCATTTT. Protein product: CASSLPPGSNQPQHF.

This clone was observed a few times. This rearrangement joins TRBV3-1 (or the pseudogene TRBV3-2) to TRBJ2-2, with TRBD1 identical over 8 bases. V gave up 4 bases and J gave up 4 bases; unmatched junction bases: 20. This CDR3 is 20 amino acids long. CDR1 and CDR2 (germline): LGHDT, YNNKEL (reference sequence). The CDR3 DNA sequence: TGTGCCAGCAGCCGTGGGTTCCCAGGGGGCGAATACAGCCGCACCGGGGAGCTGTTTTTT. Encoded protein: CASSRGFPGGEYSRTGELFF.

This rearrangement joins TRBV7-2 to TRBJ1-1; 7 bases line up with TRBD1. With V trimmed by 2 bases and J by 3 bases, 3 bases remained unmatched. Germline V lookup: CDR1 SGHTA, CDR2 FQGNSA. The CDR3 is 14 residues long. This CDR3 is CASSLFDRDTEAFF. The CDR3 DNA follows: TGTGCCAGCAGCTTATTCGACAGGGACACTGAAGCTTTCTTT.

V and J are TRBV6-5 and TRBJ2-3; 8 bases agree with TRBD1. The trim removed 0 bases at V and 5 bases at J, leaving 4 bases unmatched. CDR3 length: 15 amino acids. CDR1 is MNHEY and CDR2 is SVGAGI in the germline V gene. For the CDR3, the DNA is TGTGCCAGCAGTTACTCCGGGACAGGCATAGATACGCAGTATTTT. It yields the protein CASSYSGTGIDTQYF.

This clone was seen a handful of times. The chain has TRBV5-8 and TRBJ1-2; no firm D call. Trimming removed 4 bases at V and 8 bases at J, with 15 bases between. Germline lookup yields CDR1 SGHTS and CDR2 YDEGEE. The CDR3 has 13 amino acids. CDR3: CASSPGWRGGYTF. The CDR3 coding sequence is TGTGCCAGCAGCCCGGGGTGGAGAGGAGGCTACACCTTC.